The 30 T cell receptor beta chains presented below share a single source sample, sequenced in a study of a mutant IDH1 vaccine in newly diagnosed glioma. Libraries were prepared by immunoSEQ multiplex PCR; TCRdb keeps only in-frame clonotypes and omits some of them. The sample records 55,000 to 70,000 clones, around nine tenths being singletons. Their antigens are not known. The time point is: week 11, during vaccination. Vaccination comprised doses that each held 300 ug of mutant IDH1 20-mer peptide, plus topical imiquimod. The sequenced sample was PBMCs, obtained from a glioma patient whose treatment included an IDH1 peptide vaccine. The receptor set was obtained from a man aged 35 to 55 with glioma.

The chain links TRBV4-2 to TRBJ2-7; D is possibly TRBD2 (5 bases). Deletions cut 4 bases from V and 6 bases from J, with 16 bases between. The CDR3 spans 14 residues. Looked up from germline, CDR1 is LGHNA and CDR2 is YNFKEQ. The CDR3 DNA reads TGTGCCAGCAGCCCCGGCCGCCTAGCTGTCGAGCAGTACTTC. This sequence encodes CASSPGRLAVEQYF.

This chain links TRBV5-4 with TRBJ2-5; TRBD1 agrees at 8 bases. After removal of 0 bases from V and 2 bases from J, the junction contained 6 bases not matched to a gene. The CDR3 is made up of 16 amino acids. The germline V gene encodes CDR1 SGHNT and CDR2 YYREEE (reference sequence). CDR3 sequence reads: CASSLVGQGYQETQYF. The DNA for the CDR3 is TGTGCCAGCAGCTTGGTAGGACAGGGCTATCAAGAGACCCAGTACTTC.

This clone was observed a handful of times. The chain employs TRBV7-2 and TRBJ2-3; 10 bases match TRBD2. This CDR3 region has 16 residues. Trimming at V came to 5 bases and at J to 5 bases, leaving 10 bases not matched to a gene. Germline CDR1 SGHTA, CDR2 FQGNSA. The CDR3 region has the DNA TGTGCCAGCAGCCGCGGGGCTAGCGGGAGCTTAGATACGCAGTATTTT. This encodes CASSRGASGSLDTQYF.

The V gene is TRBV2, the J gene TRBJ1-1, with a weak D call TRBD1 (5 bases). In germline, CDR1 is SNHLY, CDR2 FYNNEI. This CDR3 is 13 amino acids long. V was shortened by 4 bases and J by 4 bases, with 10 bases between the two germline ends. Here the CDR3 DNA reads TGTGCCAGCAGTGTCGGGGGGAGCACTGAAGCTTTCTTT. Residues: CASSVGGSTEAFF.

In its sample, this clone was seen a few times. CDR3 amino acids: CASSSTKDIAYNEQFF. CDR3 sequence (DNA): TGTGCCAGCAGCTCAACGAAGGACATAGCCTACAATGAGCAGTTCTTC. The chain joins TRBV7-9 to TRBJ2-1; a possible D gene is TRBD1 (5 bases). CDR3 length equals 16 residues. The germline gives CDR1 SEHNR, CDR2 FQNEAQ (reference sequence). Trimming stripped 4 bases from V and 2 bases from J, with 15 bases between.

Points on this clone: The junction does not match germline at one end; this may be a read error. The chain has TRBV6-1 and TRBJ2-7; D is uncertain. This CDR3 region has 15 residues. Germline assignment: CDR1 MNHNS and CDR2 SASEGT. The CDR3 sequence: CASGEGQWVSYEQYF. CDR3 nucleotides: TGTGCCAGCGGTGAAGGGCAGTGGGTCTCCTACGAGCAGTACTTC.

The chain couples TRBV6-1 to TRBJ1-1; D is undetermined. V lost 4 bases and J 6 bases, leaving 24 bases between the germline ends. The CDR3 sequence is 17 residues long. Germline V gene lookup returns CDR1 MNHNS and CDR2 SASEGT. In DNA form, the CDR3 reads TGTGCCAGCAGTGCGTCCCGGGCCCCCATGGGAGATGCTGAAGCTTTCTTT. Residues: CASSASRAPMGDAEAFF.

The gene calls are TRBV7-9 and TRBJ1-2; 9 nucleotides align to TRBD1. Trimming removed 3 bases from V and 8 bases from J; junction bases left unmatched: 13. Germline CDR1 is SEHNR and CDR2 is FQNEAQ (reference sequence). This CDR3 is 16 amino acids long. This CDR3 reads CASSLGLPGQGGGYTF. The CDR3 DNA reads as TGTGCCAGCAGCTTGGGCCTACCGGGACAGGGTGGAGGCTACACCTTC.

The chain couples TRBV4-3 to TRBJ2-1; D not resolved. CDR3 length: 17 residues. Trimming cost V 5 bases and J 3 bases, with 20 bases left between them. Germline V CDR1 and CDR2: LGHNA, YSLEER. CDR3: CASSANGESRYYNEQFF. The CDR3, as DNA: TGCGCCAGCAGCGCCAACGGTGAGTCACGGTACTACAATGAGCAGTTCTTC.

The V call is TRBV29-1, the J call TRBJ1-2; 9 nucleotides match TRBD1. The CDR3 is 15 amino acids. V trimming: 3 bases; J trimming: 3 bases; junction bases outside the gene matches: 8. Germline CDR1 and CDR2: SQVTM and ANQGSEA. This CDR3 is CSVDGQGIGDYGYTF. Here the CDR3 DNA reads TGCAGCGTTGACGGACAGGGGATCGGGGACTATGGCTACACCTTC.

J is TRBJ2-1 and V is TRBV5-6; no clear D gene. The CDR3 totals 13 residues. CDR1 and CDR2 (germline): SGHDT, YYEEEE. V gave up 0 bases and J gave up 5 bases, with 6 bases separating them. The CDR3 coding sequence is TGTGCCAGCAGCTTGGGCGCCAACAATGAGCAGTTCTTC. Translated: CASSLGANNEQFF.

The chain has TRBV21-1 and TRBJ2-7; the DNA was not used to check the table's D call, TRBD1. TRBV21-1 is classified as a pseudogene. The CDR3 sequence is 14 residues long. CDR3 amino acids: CASSKTGTVYEQYF. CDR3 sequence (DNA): TGTGCCAGCAGCAAAACCGGGACAGTCTACGAGCAGTACTTC.

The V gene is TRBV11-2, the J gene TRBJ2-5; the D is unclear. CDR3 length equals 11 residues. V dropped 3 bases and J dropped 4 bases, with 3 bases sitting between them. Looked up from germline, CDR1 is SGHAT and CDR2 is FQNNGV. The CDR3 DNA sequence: TGTGCCAGCAGCTTTGGAGAGACCCAGTACTTC. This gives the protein CASSFGETQYF.

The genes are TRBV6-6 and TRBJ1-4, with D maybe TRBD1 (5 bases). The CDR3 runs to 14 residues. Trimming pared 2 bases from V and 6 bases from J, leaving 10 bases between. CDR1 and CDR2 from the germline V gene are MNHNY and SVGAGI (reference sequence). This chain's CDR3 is CASSYARVDEKLFF. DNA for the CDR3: TGTGCCAGCAGTTACGCCAGGGTTGATGAAAAACTGTTTTTT.

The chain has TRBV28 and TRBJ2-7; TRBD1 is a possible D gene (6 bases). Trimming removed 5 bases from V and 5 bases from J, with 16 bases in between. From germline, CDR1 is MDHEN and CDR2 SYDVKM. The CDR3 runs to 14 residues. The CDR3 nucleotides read TGTGCCAGCAGTCCCGGGACAAAGAACCACGAGCAGTACTTC. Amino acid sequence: CASSPGTKNHEQYF. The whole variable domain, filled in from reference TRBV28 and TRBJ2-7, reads DVKVTQSSRYLVKRTGEKVFLECVQDMDHENMFWYRQDPGLGLRLIYFSYDVKMKEKGDIPEGYSVSREKKERFSLILESASTNQTSMYLCASSPGTKNHEQYFGPGTRLTVT.

The CDR3 loop is CASSPQTRAGGRSSNEQFF. DNA for the CDR3: TGCGCCAGCAGCCCACAGACCAGGGCTGGCGGGAGATCTTCCAATGAGCAGTTCTTC. The V and J genes are TRBV4-1 and TRBJ2-1; 7 positions match TRBD2. V lost 4 bases, J lost 6 bases, and 21 bases stayed unmatched. The CDR3 is made up of 19 amino acids. CDR1 MGHRA and CDR2 YSYEKL come from the germline V gene.

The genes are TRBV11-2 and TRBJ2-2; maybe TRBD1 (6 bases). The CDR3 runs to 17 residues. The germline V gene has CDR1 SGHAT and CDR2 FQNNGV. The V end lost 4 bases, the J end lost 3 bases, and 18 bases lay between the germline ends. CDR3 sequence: CASSSRGSGQYTGELFF. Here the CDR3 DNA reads TGTGCCAGCAGCTCCAGAGGTTCCGGACAGTACACCGGGGAGCTGTTTTTT. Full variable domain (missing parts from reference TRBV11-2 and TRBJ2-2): EAGVAQSPRYKIIEKRQSVAFWCNPISGHATLYWYQQILGQGPKLLIQFQNNGVVDDSQLPKDRFSAERLKGVDSTLKIQPAKLEDSAVYLCASSSRGSGQYTGELFFGEGSRLTVL.

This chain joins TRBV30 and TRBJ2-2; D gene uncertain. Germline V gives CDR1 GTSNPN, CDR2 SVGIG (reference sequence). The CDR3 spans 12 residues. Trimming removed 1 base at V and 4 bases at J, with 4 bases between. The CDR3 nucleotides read TGTGCCTGGAGTGGGAGCACCGGGGAGCTGTTTTTT. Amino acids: CAWSGSTGELFF. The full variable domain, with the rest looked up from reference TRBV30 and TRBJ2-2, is SQTIHQWPATLVQPVGSPLSLECTVEGTSNPNLYWYRQAAGRGLQLLFYSVGIGQISSEVPQNLSASRPQDRQFILSSKKLLLSDSGFYLCAWSGSTGELFFGEGSRLTVL.

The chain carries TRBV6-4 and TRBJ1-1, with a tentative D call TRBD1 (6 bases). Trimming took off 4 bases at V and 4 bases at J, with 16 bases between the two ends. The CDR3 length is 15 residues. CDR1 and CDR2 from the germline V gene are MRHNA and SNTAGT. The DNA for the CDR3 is TGTGCCAGCAGTGGGGGTGGGGGGCTAGGCACTGAAGCTTTCTTT. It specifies CASSGGGGLGTEAFF.

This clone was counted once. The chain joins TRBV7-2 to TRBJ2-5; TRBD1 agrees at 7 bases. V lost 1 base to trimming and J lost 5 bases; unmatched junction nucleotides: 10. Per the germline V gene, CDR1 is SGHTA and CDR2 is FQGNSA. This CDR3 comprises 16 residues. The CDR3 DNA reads TGTGCCAGCAGCTTAGACCGGCAGGGGGTCCGGGAGACCCAGTACTTC. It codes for CASSLDRQGVRETQYF.

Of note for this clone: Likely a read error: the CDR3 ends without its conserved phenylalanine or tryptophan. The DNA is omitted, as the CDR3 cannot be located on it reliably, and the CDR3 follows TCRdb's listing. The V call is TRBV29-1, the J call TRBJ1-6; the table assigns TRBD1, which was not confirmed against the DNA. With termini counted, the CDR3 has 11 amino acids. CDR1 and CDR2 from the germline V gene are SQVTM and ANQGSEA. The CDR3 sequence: CSVVVSQGPAV.

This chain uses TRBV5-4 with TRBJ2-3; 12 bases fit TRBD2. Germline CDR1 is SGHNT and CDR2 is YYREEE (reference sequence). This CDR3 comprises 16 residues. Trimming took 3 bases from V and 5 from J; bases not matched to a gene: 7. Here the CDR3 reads CASSSGTSGPQDTQYF. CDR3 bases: TGTGCCAGCAGCTCCGGGACTAGCGGGCCCCAAGATACGCAGTATTTT.

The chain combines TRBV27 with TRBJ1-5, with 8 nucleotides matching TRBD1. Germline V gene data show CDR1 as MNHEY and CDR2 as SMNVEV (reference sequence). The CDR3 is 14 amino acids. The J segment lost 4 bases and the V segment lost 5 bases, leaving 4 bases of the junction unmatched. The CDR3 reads CASSHRGANQPQHF. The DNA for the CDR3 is TGTGCCAGCAGTCACAGGGGGGCAAATCAGCCCCAGCATTTT.

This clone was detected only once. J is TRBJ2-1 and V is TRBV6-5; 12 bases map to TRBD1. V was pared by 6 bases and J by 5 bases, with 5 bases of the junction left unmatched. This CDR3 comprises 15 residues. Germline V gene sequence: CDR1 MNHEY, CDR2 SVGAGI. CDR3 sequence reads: CASRGDRGQDNEQFF. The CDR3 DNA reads TGTGCCAGCAGGGGGGACAGGGGGCAAGACAATGAGCAGTTCTTC.

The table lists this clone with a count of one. The CDR3 region is CASSIPPPGYGYTF. The CDR3 coding sequence is TGTGCCAGTAGTATACCCCCTCCAGGCTATGGCTACACCTTC. This chain connects TRBV19 to TRBJ1-2; D not resolved. Germline-derived CDR1 and CDR2 are LNHDA and SQIVND (reference sequence). V shed 2 bases and J shed 4 bases, with 11 bases lying between them. The CDR3 sequence is 14 residues long.

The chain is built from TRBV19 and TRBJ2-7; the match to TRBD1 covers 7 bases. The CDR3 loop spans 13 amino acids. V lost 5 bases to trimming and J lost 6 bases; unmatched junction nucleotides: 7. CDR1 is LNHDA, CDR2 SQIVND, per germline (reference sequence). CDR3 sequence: CASSRETGSEQYF. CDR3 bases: TGTGCCAGTAGTCGTGAGACAGGGAGCGAGCAGTACTTC.

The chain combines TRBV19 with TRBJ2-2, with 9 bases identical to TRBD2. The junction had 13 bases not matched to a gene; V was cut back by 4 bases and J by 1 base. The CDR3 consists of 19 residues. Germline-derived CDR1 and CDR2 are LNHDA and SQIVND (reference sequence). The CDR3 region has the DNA TGTGCCAGTAGTAATGGACTAGCGAGAGGAGGTAGGAACACCGGGGAGCTGTTTTTT. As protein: CASSNGLARGGRNTGELFF.

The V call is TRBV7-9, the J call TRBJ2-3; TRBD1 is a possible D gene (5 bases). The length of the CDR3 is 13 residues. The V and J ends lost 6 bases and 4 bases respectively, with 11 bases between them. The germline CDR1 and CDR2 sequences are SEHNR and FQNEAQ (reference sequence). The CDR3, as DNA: TGTGCCAGCAGTAAAGGGGTTTCAGATACGCAGTATTTT. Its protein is CASSKGVSDTQYF.

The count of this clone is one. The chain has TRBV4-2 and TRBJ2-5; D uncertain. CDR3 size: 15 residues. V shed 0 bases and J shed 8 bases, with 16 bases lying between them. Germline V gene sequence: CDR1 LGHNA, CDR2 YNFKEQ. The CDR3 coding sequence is TGTGCCAGCAGCCAAGATCTGGATCTTCCAGAAACCCAGTACTTC. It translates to CASSQDLDLPETQYF.

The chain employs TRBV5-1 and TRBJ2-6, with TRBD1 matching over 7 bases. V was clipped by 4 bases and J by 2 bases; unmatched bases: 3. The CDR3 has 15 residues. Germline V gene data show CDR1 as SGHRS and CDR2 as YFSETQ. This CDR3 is CASSPGTAGANVLTF. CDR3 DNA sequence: TGCGCCAGCAGCCCCGGGACAGCTGGGGCCAACGTCCTGACTTTC.